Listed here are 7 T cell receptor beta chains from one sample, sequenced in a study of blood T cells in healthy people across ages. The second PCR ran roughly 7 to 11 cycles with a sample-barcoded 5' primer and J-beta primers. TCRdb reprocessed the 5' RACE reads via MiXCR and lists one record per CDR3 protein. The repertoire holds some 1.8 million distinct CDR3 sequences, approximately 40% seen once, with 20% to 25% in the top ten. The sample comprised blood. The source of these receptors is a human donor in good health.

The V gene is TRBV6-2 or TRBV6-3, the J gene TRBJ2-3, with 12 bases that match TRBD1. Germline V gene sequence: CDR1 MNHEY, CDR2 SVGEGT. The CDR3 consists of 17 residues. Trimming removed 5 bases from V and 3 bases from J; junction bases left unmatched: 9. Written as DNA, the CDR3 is TGTGCCAGCAGTCTCCGGGACAGGGGGCTGGAGACAGATACGCAGTATTTT. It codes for CASSLRDRGLETDTQYF.

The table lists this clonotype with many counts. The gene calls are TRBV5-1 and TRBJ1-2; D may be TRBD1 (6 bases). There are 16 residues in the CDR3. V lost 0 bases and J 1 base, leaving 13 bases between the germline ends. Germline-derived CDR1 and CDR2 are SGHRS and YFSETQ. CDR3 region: CASSLGQAGRNYGYTF. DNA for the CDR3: TGCGCCAGCAGCTTGGGACAGGCGGGGCGTAACTATGGCTACACCTTC.

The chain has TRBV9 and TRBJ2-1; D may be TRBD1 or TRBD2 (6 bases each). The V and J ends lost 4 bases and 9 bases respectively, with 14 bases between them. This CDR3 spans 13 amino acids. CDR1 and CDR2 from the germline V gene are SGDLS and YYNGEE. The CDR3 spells CASSQEGGREQFF. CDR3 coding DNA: TGTGCCAGCAGCCAGGAGGGGGGCCGTGAGCAGTTCTTC.

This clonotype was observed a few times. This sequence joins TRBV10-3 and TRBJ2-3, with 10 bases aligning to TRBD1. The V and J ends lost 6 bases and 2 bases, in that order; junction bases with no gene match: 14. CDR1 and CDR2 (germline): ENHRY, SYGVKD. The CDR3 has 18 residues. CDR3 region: CAIRIMEDRGIVTDTQYF. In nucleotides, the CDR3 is TGTGCCATCAGAATTATGGAGGACAGGGGGATTGTCACAGATACGCAGTATTTT.

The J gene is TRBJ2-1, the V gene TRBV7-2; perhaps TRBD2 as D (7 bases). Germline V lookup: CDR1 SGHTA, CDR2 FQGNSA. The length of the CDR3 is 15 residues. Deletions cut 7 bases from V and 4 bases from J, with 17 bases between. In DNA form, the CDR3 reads TGTGCCAGCATCCCGGGGGGCTGGGGTTACAATGAGCAGTTCTTC. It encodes CASIPGGWGYNEQFF. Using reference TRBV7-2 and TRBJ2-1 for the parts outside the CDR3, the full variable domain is GAGVSQSPSNKVTEKGKDVELRCDPISGHTALYWYRQSLGQGLEFLIYFQGNSAPDKSGLPSDRFSAERTGGSVSTLTIQRTQQEDSAVYLCASIPGGWGYNEQFFGPGTRLTVL.

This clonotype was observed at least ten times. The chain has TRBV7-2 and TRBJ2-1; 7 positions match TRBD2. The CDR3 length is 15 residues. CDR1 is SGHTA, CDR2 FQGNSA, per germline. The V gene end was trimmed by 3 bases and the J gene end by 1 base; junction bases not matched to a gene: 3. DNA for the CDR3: TGTGCCAGCAGCTTGGTGGGGGGGTCCTACAATGAGCAGTTCTTC. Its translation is CASSLVGGSYNEQFF.

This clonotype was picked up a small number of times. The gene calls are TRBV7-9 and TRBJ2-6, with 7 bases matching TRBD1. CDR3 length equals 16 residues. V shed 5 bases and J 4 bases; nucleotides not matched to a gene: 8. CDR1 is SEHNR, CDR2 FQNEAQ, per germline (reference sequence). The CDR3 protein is CASSPRQGTGANVLTF. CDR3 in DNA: TGTGCCAGCAGCCCGAGACAGGGTACCGGGGCCAACGTCCTGACTTTC. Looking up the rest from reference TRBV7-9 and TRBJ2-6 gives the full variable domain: DTGVSQNPRHKITKRGQNVTFRCDPISEHNRLYWYRQTLGQGPEFLTYFQNEAQLEKSRLLSDRFSAERPKGSFSTLEIQRTEQGDSAMYLCASSPRQGTGANVLTFGAGSRLTVL.